One and the same sample provided the 21 T cell receptor beta chains below, sequenced in a study of CD8 T cells in Susac syndrome. Reverse transcription of roughly 0.45 to 1 ug RNA was carried out with random hexamers. TCRdb ran MiXCR on the immunoSEQ multiplex PCR reads and lists one entry per CDR3 protein. The sample has roughly 190,000 distinct CDR3 sequences, around 93% seen once. Material: CD8+ T cells from PBMCs. The source of these receptors is a human donor with Susac syndrome.

The gene calls are TRBV19 and TRBJ2-1; possible D gene TRBD2, 6 bases. V lost 5 bases to trimming and J lost 6 bases, with 17 bases between them. The germline gives CDR1 LNHDA, CDR2 SQIVND (reference sequence). CDR3 length equals 15 residues. The CDR3 sequence: CASSLTSEGSNEQFF. As DNA, the CDR3 is TGTGCCAGTAGTTTGACTAGTGAGGGTTCCAATGAGCAGTTCTTC.

The rearrangement links TRBV2 to TRBJ2-7; the D is unclear. CDR3 size: 12 residues. Deletions cut 4 bases from V and 2 bases from J, with 6 bases between. Germline V lookup: CDR1 SNHLY, CDR2 FYNNEI. The CDR3 sequence: CASSGQTYEQYF. CDR3 nucleotides: TGTGCCAGCAGTGGGCAGACCTACGAGCAGTACTTC.

DNA for the CDR3: TGTGCCAGCAGCTGGGGACCTCCCTATGGCTACACCTTC. Its translation: CASSWGPPYGYTF. The chain couples TRBV7-8 to TRBJ1-2; maybe TRBD1 (5 bases). V gave up 4 bases and J gave up 4 bases, with 10 bases separating them. The CDR3 contains 13 residues. The V gene's germline CDR1 is SGHVS and CDR2 FQNEAQ.

This chain joins TRBV12-3 or TRBV12-4 and TRBJ2-1; 11 bases are a match to TRBD2. The CDR3 loop spans 16 amino acids. J was trimmed by 3 bases and V by 5 bases; bases with no gene match: 6. Here the CDR3 reads CASSPTSGGYYNEQFF. CDR3 DNA: TGTGCCAGCAGTCCAACTAGCGGGGGTTACTACAATGAGCAGTTCTTC.

The genes are TRBV2 and TRBJ2-1; 9 bases align to TRBD1. Trimming removed 7 bases from V and 6 bases from J; junction bases left unmatched: 13. This CDR3 region has 16 residues. Germline CDR1 and CDR2: SNHLY and FYNNEI. CDR3 nucleotide sequence: TGTGCCAGCATAACCACAGGGGGCGTCTCGGGCAATGAGCAGTTCTTC. Protein: CASITTGGVSGNEQFF.

The chain joins TRBV6-5 to TRBJ1-2; no clear D gene. V was pared by 0 bases and J by 4 bases, with 9 bases between. The germline gives CDR1 MNHEY, CDR2 SVGAGI. CDR3 length: 14 amino acids. The CDR3 DNA follows: TGTGCCAGCAGTTACTCTCACACCGTCTATGGCTACACCTTC. This translates into CASSYSHTVYGYTF.

The V gene is TRBV6-5, the J gene TRBJ2-7, with TRBD1 matching over 7 bases. CDR1 and CDR2 from the germline V gene are MNHEY and SVGAGI. The V gene end was trimmed by 6 bases and the J gene end by 4 bases; junction bases not matched to a gene: 12. The CDR3 consists of 15 residues. The DNA of the CDR3 is TGTGCCAGCAGCCCCGAACAGGGGTATGTGTACGAGCAGTACTTC. This translates into CASSPEQGYVYEQYF.

The J gene is TRBJ2-1, the V gene TRBV6-1; 10 nucleotides line up with TRBD2. Germline V gives CDR1 MNHNS, CDR2 SASEGT. The CDR3 runs to 17 residues. Germline trimming cut 6 bases from V and 6 bases from J; bases unmatched to any gene: 14. CDR3 in amino acids: CASSHRGASGSGNEQFF. CDR3 bases: TGTGCCAGCAGCCACAGGGGGGCTAGCGGGAGTGGCAATGAGCAGTTCTTC.

The chain links TRBV4-2 to TRBJ2-7; 8 nucleotides match TRBD2. The CDR3 consists of 16 residues. Germline CDR1 is LGHNA and CDR2 is YNFKEQ. V lost 3 bases to trimming and J lost 1 base; unmatched junction nucleotides: 8. CDR3: CASSHDGIAGSYEQYF. As DNA, the CDR3 is TGTGCCAGCAGCCATGACGGCATAGCGGGATCCTACGAGCAGTACTTC.

This clonotype was detected a few times. This rearrangement joins TRBV19 to TRBJ1-5; D ambiguous. The CDR3 has 11 residues. V gave up 0 bases and J gave up 9 bases, with 3 bases separating them. Germline lookup yields CDR1 LNHDA and CDR2 SQIVND (reference sequence). The CDR3 here is CASSIDGPQHF. The CDR3 nucleotides are TGTGCCAGTAGTATAGATGGGCCCCAGCATTTT.

The CDR3 region has the DNA TGTGCCAGCAGCGACTTAAGTTCCGAGCAGTACTTC. Its translation is CASSDLSSEQYF. V gene TRBV3-1 combines with J gene TRBJ2-7; D gene ambiguous. Trimming removed 5 bases at V and 6 bases at J, with 11 bases between. Germline V CDR1 and CDR2: LGHDT, YNNKEL (reference sequence). The CDR3 contains 12 residues.

The chain joins TRBV20-1 to TRBJ2-5; 8 bases align to TRBD2. This CDR3 is 13 amino acids long. Germline lookup yields CDR1 DFQATT and CDR2 SNEGSKA (reference sequence). Trimming cost V 4 bases and J 3 bases; bases outside gene matches: 4. The CDR3 loop reads CSAINSGEETQYF. The CDR3 DNA reads TGCAGTGCTATCAATAGCGGGGAAGAGACCCAGTACTTC.

The chain joins TRBV29-1 to TRBJ2-1; D might be TRBD2 (5 bases). V dropped 3 bases and J dropped 8 bases, with 17 bases sitting between them. The CDR3 contains 14 residues. CDR1 and CDR2 from the germline V gene are SQVTM and ANQGSEA. In DNA, the CDR3 is TGCAGCGTTGACGGCGCGGAGGAGATCGATGAGCAGTTCTTC. Its protein is CSVDGAEEIDEQFF.

The genes are TRBV11-2 and TRBJ2-1; D is unresolved. Germline V gene lookup returns CDR1 SGHAT and CDR2 FQNNGV. Trimming took 6 bases from V and 8 from J, leaving 11 bases between them. The CDR3 spans 12 residues. As DNA, the CDR3 is TGTGCCAGCAGAGGCCAGTCCCATGAGCAGTTCTTC. Translation: CASRGQSHEQFF.

This clonotype came up a few times. The chain combines TRBV18 with TRBJ2-5; D possibly matches TRBD1 or TRBD2 (5 bases each). V dropped 6 bases and J dropped 0 bases, with 14 bases sitting between them. There are 15 residues in the CDR3. The germline CDR1 and CDR2 sequences are KGHSH and LQKENI. The CDR3 is CASSPGTEYQETQYF. In DNA, the CDR3 is TGTGCCAGCTCGCCAGGGACGGAGTACCAAGAGACCCAGTACTTC.

This clonotype was seen more than once but under ten times. The chain employs TRBV12-3 or TRBV12-4 and TRBJ1-1; the match to TRBD1 covers 9 bases. CDR3 length: 13 residues. V shed 6 bases, J shed 2 bases, and the junction held 1 base outside the gene matches. The CDR3 DNA follows: TGTGCCAGCAGGGGACAGGGTAACACTGAAGCTTTCTTT. Amino acids: CASRGQGNTEAFF.

This chain connects TRBV11-2 to TRBJ2-5, with 8 nucleotides matching TRBD2. The CDR3 sequence is 15 residues long. CDR1 and CDR2 from the germline V gene are SGHAT and FQNNGV. V gave up 3 bases and J gave up 5 bases; unmatched junction bases: 8. The DNA for the CDR3 is TGTGCCAGCAGCTTTTCGGACGGGAGGGGGGAGACCCAGTACTTC. It translates to CASSFSDGRGETQYF.

J is TRBJ1-2 and V is TRBV9; D gene ambiguous. The CDR3 has 16 residues. The V and J ends lost 4 bases and 2 bases respectively, with 18 bases between them. The germline V gene has CDR1 SGDLS and CDR2 YYNGEE. The DNA for the CDR3 is TGTGCCAGCAGCCCCTTCTTTCCGGATGAGAACTATGGCTACACCTTC. As protein: CASSPFFPDENYGYTF. Together with reference TRBV9 and TRBJ1-2, the CDR3 gives the full variable domain: DSGVTQTPKHLITATGQRVTLRCSPRSGDLSVYWYQQSLDQGLQFLIQYYNGEERAKGNILERFSAQQFPDLHSELNLSSLELGDSALYFCASSPFFPDENYGYTFGSGTRLTVV.

The chain links TRBV27 to TRBJ2-3, with D unresolved. This CDR3 spans 13 amino acids. CDR1 is MNHEY and CDR2 is SMNVEV in the germline V gene (reference sequence). V was shortened by 0 bases and J by 2 bases, with 3 bases between the two germline ends. CDR3 DNA: TGTGCCAGCAGTTTATCCGTCACAGATACGCAGTATTTT. Amino acids: CASSLSVTDTQYF.

V gene TRBV20-1 combines with J gene TRBJ2-4; D not certain. From germline, CDR1 is DFQATT and CDR2 SNEGSKA (reference sequence). The V end lost 5 bases, the J end lost 8 bases, and 19 bases lay between the germline ends. The CDR3 has 14 residues. The CDR3 DNA is TGCAGTGCTGCCGGATCATTTGGGGTGGACATTCAGTACTTC. Amino acid sequence: CSAAGSFGVDIQYF.

This chain links TRBV4-2 with TRBJ2-7; maybe TRBD1 (5 bases). This CDR3 is built from 12 residues. Trimming shortened V by 0 bases and J by 7 bases, and 7 bases separated the two germline ends. The germline CDR1 and CDR2 sequences are LGHNA and YNFKEQ. This CDR3 reads CASSQDSGEQYF. CDR3 nucleotide sequence: TGTGCCAGCAGCCAAGACTCAGGGGAGCAGTACTTC.